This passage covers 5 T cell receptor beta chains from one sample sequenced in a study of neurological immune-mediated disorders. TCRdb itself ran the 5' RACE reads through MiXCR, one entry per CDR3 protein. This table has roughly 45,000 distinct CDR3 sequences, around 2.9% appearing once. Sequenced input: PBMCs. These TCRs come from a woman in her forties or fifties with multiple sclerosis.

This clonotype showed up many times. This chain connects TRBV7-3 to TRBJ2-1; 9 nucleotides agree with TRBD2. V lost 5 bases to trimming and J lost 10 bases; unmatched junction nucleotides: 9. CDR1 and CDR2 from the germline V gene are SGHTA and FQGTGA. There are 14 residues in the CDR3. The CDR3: CASSNLAGTGEQFF. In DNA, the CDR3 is TGTGCCAGCAGCAATCTAGCGGGGACGGGGGAGCAGTTCTTC.

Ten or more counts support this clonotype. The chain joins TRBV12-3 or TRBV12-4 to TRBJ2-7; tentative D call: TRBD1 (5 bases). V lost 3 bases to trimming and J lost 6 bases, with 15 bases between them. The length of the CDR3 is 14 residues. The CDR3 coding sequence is TGTGCCAGCAGTTTTCACTTCGACAGTCCCGAGCAGTACTTC. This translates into CASSFHFDSPEQYF.

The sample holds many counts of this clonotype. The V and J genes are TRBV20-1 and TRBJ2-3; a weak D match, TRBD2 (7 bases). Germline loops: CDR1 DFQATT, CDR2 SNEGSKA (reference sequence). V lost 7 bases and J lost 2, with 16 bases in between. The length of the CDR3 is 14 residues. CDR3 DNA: TGCAGTGTCGGAGTGGGGGGGCCCACAGATACGCAGTATTTT. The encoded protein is CSVGVGGPTDTQYF.

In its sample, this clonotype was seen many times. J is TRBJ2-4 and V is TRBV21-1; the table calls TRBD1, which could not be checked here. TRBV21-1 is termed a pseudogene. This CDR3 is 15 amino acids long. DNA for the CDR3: TGTGCCAGCAGCAACCAGGGGATTACCAAAAACATTCAGTACTTC. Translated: CASSNQGITKNIQYF.

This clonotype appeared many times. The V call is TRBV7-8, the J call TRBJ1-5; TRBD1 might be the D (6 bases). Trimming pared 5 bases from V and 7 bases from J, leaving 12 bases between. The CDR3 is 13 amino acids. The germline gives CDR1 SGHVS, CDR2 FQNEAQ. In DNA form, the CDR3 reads TGTGCCAGCAGCACTTCAGGGGAACAGCCCCAGCATTTT. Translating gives CASSTSGEQPQHF.